Below, one T cell receptor (beta chain) is given with its context. The sample is drawn from a study of cytomegalovirus exposure and HLA in healthy donors. CDR1 and CDR2 (germline): SNHLY, FYNNEI. V was cut by 6 bases and J by 4 bases, with 13 bases left in between. The CDR3 has 14 residues. Only in-frame clones appear in the TCRdb table, and some are missing; sequencing was by immunoSEQ multiplex PCR. The sample shows a few hundred thousand clones, around 86% of them seen only once. This chain uses TRBV2 with TRBJ2-1; possibly TRBD2 for D (6 bases). This receptor was taken from a woman under 30 in good health and CMV-seronegative. Sequencing used PBMCs. This chain's CDR3 is CASRAVGGYNEQFF. The CDR3 nucleotides read TGTGCCAGCAGGGCCGTGGGGGGTTACAATGAGCAGTTCTTC.